Listed here are 9 T cell receptor beta chains from one sample, sequenced in a study of blood T cell repertoires in COVID-19. Sequencing used immunoSEQ multiplex PCR; TCRdb keeps in-frame clones, though not all of them. The sample has around 210,000 clones; roughly 85% are singletons. Material: peripheral blood. The source of these receptors is a man between 50 and 59 years old with COVID-19, enrolled during active disease.

This CDR3 is CASSSTTGSTFSGANVLTF. The DNA of the CDR3 is TGTGCCAGCAGCTCGACAACAGGTTCTACTTTCTCTGGGGCCAACGTCCTGACTTTC. V usage is TRBV7-6 and J usage is TRBJ2-6; TRBD1 is a possible D gene (5 bases). Trimming pared 4 bases from V and 0 bases from J, leaving 19 bases between. Germline CDR1 and CDR2: SGHVS and FNYEAQ. This CDR3 region has 19 residues.

The V gene is TRBV3-1 (or the pseudogene TRBV3-2), the J gene TRBJ2-5, with 8 nucleotides matching TRBD2. This CDR3 has 17 amino acids. V lost 0 bases, J lost 5 bases, and 11 bases stayed unmatched. The germline gives CDR1 LGHDT, CDR2 YNNKEL (reference sequence). The CDR3 sequence is CASSQDLRGVPRETQYF. The CDR3 coding sequence is TGTGCCAGCAGCCAAGATTTGCGGGGGGTTCCCCGGGAGACCCAGTACTTC.

This clone was seen a single time. V and J are TRBV5-1 and TRBJ1-2; TRBD1 matches at 7 bases. Germline V lookup: CDR1 SGHRS, CDR2 YFSETQ. Trimming cost V 7 bases and J 4 bases; bases outside gene matches: 13. The CDR3 length is 15 residues. The CDR3 DNA reads as TGCGCCAGCGTACCCGGGACAGAGGGGTCCTATGGCTACACCTTC. This gives the protein CASVPGTEGSYGYTF.

The chain uses TRBV6-1 and TRBJ2-5; D is possibly TRBD2 (7 bases). The V end was cut by 0 bases, the J end by 7 bases, with 15 bases between. From germline, CDR1 is MNHNS and CDR2 SASEGT. This CDR3 has 15 residues. CDR3 amino acids: CASSEAWGGPGTQYF. The CDR3 DNA is TGTGCCAGCAGTGAAGCGTGGGGGGGCCCTGGGACCCAGTACTTC.

This clone has just a few counts. The rearrangement links TRBV7-6 to TRBJ2-1; the match to TRBD2 covers 9 bases. With V trimmed by 5 bases and J by 7 bases, 15 bases remained unmatched. Germline V gives CDR1 SGHVS, CDR2 FNYEAQ. The CDR3 is 17 amino acids. The chain's CDR3 is CASSQQSGRGGRNEQFF. CDR3 bases: TGTGCCAGCAGCCAACAGTCCGGGCGGGGGGGCCGGAATGAGCAGTTCTTC.

V gene TRBV3-1 (or the pseudogene TRBV3-2) combines with J gene TRBJ1-1; D not resolved. The CDR3 is 14 residues long. V lost 2 bases to trimming and J lost 0 bases, with 7 bases between them. The germline gives CDR1 LGHDT, CDR2 YNNKEL (reference sequence). The chain's CDR3 is CASSQLGVNTEAFF. CDR3 DNA sequence: TGTGCCAGCAGCCAACTCGGGGTGAACACTGAAGCTTTCTTT.

V and J are TRBV9 and TRBJ2-5; 8 bases match TRBD2. The V gene's germline CDR1 is SGDLS and CDR2 YYNGEE. The CDR3 is 17 residues long. V trimming: 1 base; J trimming: 1 base; junction bases outside the gene matches: 9. CDR3 coding DNA: TGTGCCAGCAGCGTATCCTCACTCGGGGGGGGCCAAGAGACCCAGTACTTC. Translating it yields CASSVSSLGGGQETQYF.

CDR3 sequence (DNA): TGTGCCAGCAGTTACGACAGGGGGTCCTACACCTTC. This gives the protein CASSYDRGSYTF. V gene TRBV6-2 or TRBV6-3 combines with J gene TRBJ1-2, with 9 nucleotides matching TRBD1. Trimming removed 2 bases from V and 10 bases from J; junction bases left unmatched: 2. The CDR3 is 12 residues long. The germline V gene has CDR1 MNHEY and CDR2 SVGEGT.

The genes are TRBV14 and TRBJ2-7, with 8 bases matching TRBD1. Germline assignment: CDR1 SGHDN and CDR2 FVKESK. The CDR3 spans 16 residues. J gave up 4 bases and V 2 bases, and 10 bases lay outside the gene matches. CDR3 amino acids: CASSQLGTGQIYEQYF. The CDR3 nucleotides read TGTGCCAGCAGCCAACTTGGGACAGGCCAAATTTACGAGCAGTACTTC.